These 17 T cell receptor beta chains were all obtained from the same sample, sequenced in a study of early T cells in non-severe SARS-CoV-2 infection. TCRdb analysed the 5' RACE reads with MiXCR anew, one entry per CDR3 protein. The sample lists about 99,000 distinct CDR3 sequences; roughly 15% were seen once. The sample comprised whole blood. Source of these receptors: an adult who was a healthcare worker with PCR-confirmed SARS-CoV-2 infection or an uninfected control (not recorded which).

This clonotype was observed a handful of times. The rearrangement uses TRBV6-6 and TRBJ1-1, with D unclear. The CDR3 extends over 15 amino acids. V dropped 2 bases and J dropped 0 bases, with 10 bases sitting between them. In germline, CDR1 is MNHNY, CDR2 SVGAGI (reference sequence). CDR3 residues: CASSYTVGMNTEAFF. In DNA, the CDR3 is TGTGCCAGCAGTTACACCGTGGGAATGAACACTGAAGCTTTCTTT.

By sample share, this clonotype is medium-sized. This chain joins TRBV28 and TRBJ2-2; unclear D gene. Germline V lookup: CDR1 MDHEN, CDR2 SYDVKM. V gave up 3 bases and J gave up 7 bases, with 12 bases separating them. CDR3 size: 14 residues. The CDR3 region is CASSFYEAYGELFF. CDR3 coding DNA: TGTGCCAGCAGTTTTTACGAAGCATACGGGGAGCTGTTTTTT.

In its sample, this clonotype was seen a few times. V gene TRBV6-5 combines with J gene TRBJ1-1, with D possibly matching TRBD1 (6 bases). Germline V lookup: CDR1 MNHEY, CDR2 SVGAGI. This CDR3 has 15 residues. V was trimmed by 5 bases and J by 0 bases, leaving 13 bases between them. CDR3 loop: CASSPRTAMNTEAFF. The CDR3 DNA sequence: TGTGCCAGCAGTCCCCGGACAGCCATGAACACTGAAGCTTTCTTT.

V and J are TRBV6-1 and TRBJ2-7; TRBD1 matches at 9 bases. The CDR3 extends over 13 amino acids. V lost 8 bases to trimming and J lost 5 bases; unmatched junction nucleotides: 7. Germline V gives CDR1 MNHNS, CDR2 SASEGT. The CDR3 nucleotides read TGTGCCAGCGCCGGACAGGGGCGCGACGAGCAGTACTTC. Encoded protein: CASAGQGRDEQYF.

The table lists this clonotype with many counts. V usage is TRBV2 and J usage is TRBJ2-7; TRBD1 matches 8 bases. The CDR3 has 14 amino acids. Germline V CDR1 and CDR2: SNHLY, FYNNEI. With 4 bases clipped from V and 3 bases from J, the junction kept 5 bases outside the gene matches. The CDR3 here is CASSAVTGVYEQYF. DNA of the CDR3: TGTGCCAGCAGTGCTGTGACAGGGGTCTACGAGCAGTACTTC.

V and J are TRBV28 and TRBJ2-7; 11 bases align to TRBD2. CDR3 length: 16 amino acids. The junction had 5 bases not matched to a gene; V was cut back by 2 bases and J by 2 bases. CDR1 is MDHEN and CDR2 is SYDVKM in the germline V gene. CDR3 sequence: CASSLPLAGGPYEQYF. CDR3 coding DNA: TGTGCCAGCAGTTTACCTCTAGCGGGAGGTCCCTACGAGCAGTACTTC.

This clonotype was seen more than once but under ten times. The gene calls are TRBV7-2 and TRBJ1-6; no clear D. The germline V gene has CDR1 SGHTA and CDR2 FQGNSA. Trimming left V 3 bases short and J 6 bases short, with 12 bases between. The CDR3 totals 15 residues. The CDR3 reads CASSFPTGINSPLHF. In nucleotides, the CDR3 is TGTGCCAGCAGCTTCCCCACGGGGATTAATTCACCCCTCCACTTT.

This clonotype has more than one count but fewer than ten. The V call is TRBV12-3 or TRBV12-4, the J call TRBJ1-1; D is possibly TRBD1 (6 bases). This CDR3 contains 14 residues. V dropped 4 bases and J dropped 4 bases, with 13 bases sitting between them. The CDR3 reads CASSSPGTPTEAFF. Written as DNA, the CDR3 is TGTGCCAGCAGTTCCCCTGGGACACCCACTGAAGCTTTCTTT.

The chain joins TRBV9 to TRBJ2-1; D not certain. V dropped 5 bases and J dropped 8 bases, with 11 bases sitting between them. In germline, CDR1 is SGDLS, CDR2 YYNGEE. The CDR3 loop spans 12 amino acids. CDR3 residues: CASSSTWDEQFF. In DNA, the CDR3 is TGTGCCAGCAGTTCTACCTGGGATGAGCAGTTCTTC.

The chain employs TRBV5-5 and TRBJ1-2, with unresolved D. CDR1 and CDR2 (germline): SGHKS, YYEKEE (reference sequence). The CDR3 is 14 residues long. Trimming took off 2 bases at V and 4 bases at J, with 12 bases between the two ends. The CDR3 nucleotides are TGTGCCAGCAGCTTCAATCAGGTGACCTATGGCTACACCTTC. Its translation: CASSFNQVTYGYTF.

The chain links TRBV12-3 or TRBV12-4 to TRBJ2-1; D remains unclear. The CDR3 spans 11 residues. V lost 3 bases and J lost 15, with 12 bases in between. DNA of the CDR3: TGTGCCAGCAGTTTGGGTCCGGGCCTGTTCTTC. It encodes CASSLGPGLFF.

Only a few counts were recorded for this clonotype. The chain couples TRBV12-3 or TRBV12-4 to TRBJ2-7; 14 bases map to TRBD2. The CDR3 consists of 19 residues. J was trimmed by 2 bases and V by 4 bases; bases with no gene match: 13. CDR3: CASSSWTSGGPPYAYEQYF. The CDR3 DNA follows: TGTGCCAGCAGTTCGTGGACTAGCGGGGGGCCACCATACGCCTACGAGCAGTACTTC.

This clonotype came up many times. The chain joins TRBV18 to TRBJ2-1; TRBD2 agrees at 13 bases. The J segment lost 5 bases and the V segment lost 1 base, leaving 2 bases of the junction unmatched. This CDR3 has 16 amino acids. Germline lookup yields CDR1 KGHSH and CDR2 LQKENI. The chain's CDR3 is CASSPLGLAGHNEQFF. The CDR3 bases are TGTGCCAGCTCACCACTGGGACTAGCGGGACACAATGAGCAGTTCTTC.

V usage is TRBV29-1 and J usage is TRBJ2-1, with unresolved D. V was pared by 4 bases and J by 4 bases, with 5 bases between. Germline loops: CDR1 SQVTM, CDR2 ANQGSEA. CDR3 length equals 11 residues. The CDR3 here is CSVVSYNEQFF. Written as DNA, the CDR3 is TGCAGCGTTGTCAGTTACAATGAGCAGTTCTTC.

This rearrangement joins TRBV29-1 to TRBJ1-1; 7 positions match TRBD1. The length of the CDR3 is 14 residues. The germline gives CDR1 SQVTM, CDR2 ANQGSEA. J gave up 4 bases and V 6 bases, and 11 bases lay outside the gene matches. The CDR3 region has the DNA TGCAGCGTCAGGGGGGGCAGGGCCCGCACTGAAGCTTTCTTT. It codes for CSVRGGRARTEAFF.

V usage is TRBV19 and J usage is TRBJ2-7, with D unclear. With 4 bases removed from V and 3 bases from J, the gap between germline ends came to 10 bases. The CDR3 consists of 13 residues. CDR1 and CDR2 from the germline V gene are LNHDA and SQIVND (reference sequence). The CDR3 reads CASSNTDGYEQYF. The DNA for the CDR3 is TGTGCCAGTAGTAACACGGACGGCTACGAGCAGTACTTC.

This clonotype was counted at least ten times. V and J are TRBV7-9 and TRBJ1-5, with D possibly matching TRBD1 (5 bases). Trimming cost V 5 bases and J 5 bases, with 16 bases left between them. In germline, CDR1 is SEHNR, CDR2 FQNEAQ (reference sequence). The CDR3 is 15 amino acids. The CDR3 nucleotides are TGTGCCAGCAGCCCCAAAGACCGGGGCGATCAGCCCCAGCATTTT. Amino acids: CASSPKDRGDQPQHF.